Following are 25 T cell receptor beta chains from one sample sequenced in a study of OX40 agonist ivuxolimab in advanced cancers. Data came from immunoSEQ multiplex PCR; TCRdb stores just in-frame clones and leaves some out. Among 55,000 to 75,000 clones listed, more than 75% were seen once. Sequenced here: CD4+ or CD8+ T cells sorted from blood, sampled in a trial of the OX40 agonist ivuxolimab. The receptors were sampled from an adult with an advanced solid tumor such as melanoma, head and neck, liver or kidney cancer.

The chain employs TRBV14 and TRBJ2-2; TRBD2 aligns across 10 bases. The CDR3 is made up of 17 amino acids. The V gene end was trimmed by 1 base and the J gene end by 5 bases; junction bases not matched to a gene: 7. Germline CDR1 reads SGHDN; CDR2 reads FVKESK. This chain's CDR3 is CASSQGASGGDTGELFF. The CDR3 DNA reads TGTGCCAGCAGCCAAGGAGCTAGCGGGGGAGATACCGGGGAGCTGTTTTTT.

The rearrangement uses TRBV5-4 and TRBJ1-2; 7 bases align to TRBD1. Germline values: CDR1 SGHNT, CDR2 YYREEE (reference sequence). The ends lost 0 bases at V and 4 bases at J; junction bases unmatched: 3. The CDR3 loop spans 14 amino acids. CDR3 loop: CASSLVGQPYGYTF. Here the CDR3 DNA reads TGTGCCAGCAGCTTGGTGGGACAGCCCTATGGCTACACCTTC.

This chain links TRBV18 with TRBJ2-5; TRBD1 aligns across 7 bases. The DNA end is a closer match to TRBJ2-7, so the J assignment may be wrong. Germline CDR1 reads KGHSH; CDR2 reads LQKENI. This CDR3 has 13 residues. CDR3 loop: CASSPQQGNEQYF. The CDR3 DNA follows: TGTGCCAGCTCACCACAACAGGGGAACGAGCAGTACTTC.

This chain connects TRBV10-1 to TRBJ1-5; no reliable D call. Germline V CDR1 and CDR2: WNHNN, SYGVQD (reference sequence). CDR3 length: 13 residues. V lost 5 bases and J lost 3, with 8 bases in between. The CDR3 DNA follows: TGCGCCAGCAGTCCGGGCCCCAATCAGCCCCAGCATTTT. It encodes CASSPGPNQPQHF.

This chain uses TRBV7-3 with TRBJ1-1; unclear D gene. Germline loops: CDR1 SGHTA, CDR2 FQGTGA. V lost 2 bases, J lost 0 bases, and 16 bases lay in between. There are 17 residues in the CDR3. CDR3 in amino acids: CASSLLSPSPMNTEAFF. The DNA for the CDR3 is TGTGCCAGCAGCTTACTATCTCCGAGCCCCATGAACACTGAAGCTTTCTTT. Variable domain in full (rest from reference TRBV7-3 and TRBJ1-1): GAGVSQTPSNKVTEKGKYVELRCDPISGHTALYWYRQSLGQGPEFLIYFQGTGAADDSGLPNDRFFAVRPEGSVSTLKIQRTERGDSAVYLCASSLLSPSPMNTEAFFGQGTRLTVV.

As DNA, the CDR3 is TGCGCCAGCAGCCAAGGGGTAGGATACGAGCAGTACTTC. This gives the protein CASSQGVGYEQYF. The rearrangement uses TRBV4-3 and TRBJ2-7, with D uncertain. The germline V gene has CDR1 LGHNA and CDR2 YSLEER. The ends were cut back, 1 base at V and 4 bases at J, with 8 bases in the middle. The CDR3 covers 13 residues.

V and J are TRBV4-1 and TRBJ1-2, with 7 nucleotides matching TRBD1. CDR3 length equals 13 residues. The V segment lost 6 bases and the J segment 4 bases; nucleotides outside the gene matches: 5. Germline CDR1 MGHRA, CDR2 YSYEKL. CDR3 sequence reads: CASRETGLYGYTF. Written as DNA, the CDR3 is TGCGCCAGCAGGGAGACAGGGCTCTATGGCTACACCTTC.

The rearrangement joins TRBV18 to TRBJ2-2, with TRBD2 matching 9 bases. Trimming removed 2 bases from V and 6 bases from J; junction bases left unmatched: 7. From germline, CDR1 is KGHSH and CDR2 LQKENI. The CDR3 sequence is 16 residues long. The CDR3: CASSPLVSGSSGELFF. CDR3 in DNA: TGTGCCAGCTCACCATTGGTTAGCGGGAGCTCCGGGGAGCTGTTTTTT.

V is TRBV10-3 and J is TRBJ1-1; D is uncertain. Trimming stripped 7 bases from V and 4 bases from J, with 22 bases between. The germline V gene has CDR1 ENHRY and CDR2 SYGVKD. The CDR3 length is 16 residues. The CDR3 DNA reads TGTGCCATCACCAACAAACAAGGACCCCTCGGCACTGAAGCTTTCTTT. Its translation: CAITNKQGPLGTEAFF.

This clone was seen only a few times. The chain uses TRBV18 and TRBJ2-7; a possible D gene is TRBD1 (6 bases). Germline CDR1 KGHSH, CDR2 LQKENI. Between the trimmed V and J ends, which lost 4 bases and 1 base, there was a span of 14 bases. The CDR3 contains 15 residues. The CDR3 DNA reads TGTGCCAGCTCACACGACAGGAAATTATCCTACGAGCAGTACTTC. Translated, it gives CASSHDRKLSYEQYF.

CDR3 bases: TGTGCCAGCTCACCCTTACAGGGAGAGGTTGGCTACACCTTC. Protein: CASSPLQGEVGYTF. The chain couples TRBV18 to TRBJ1-2, with a weak D call TRBD1 (6 bases). This CDR3 region has 14 residues. Germline CDR1 reads KGHSH; CDR2 reads LQKENI. V lost 3 bases to trimming and J lost 7 bases, with 15 bases between them.

The J gene is TRBJ1-2, the V gene TRBV6-1; D gene unclear. Deletions cut 4 bases from V and 6 bases from J, with 12 bases between. This CDR3 is built from 13 residues. CDR1 is MNHNS and CDR2 is SASEGT in the germline V gene. The CDR3 loop reads CASSGRVGNGYTF. In nucleotides, the CDR3 is TGTGCCAGCAGTGGCAGAGTTGGAAATGGCTACACCTTC.

The rearrangement uses TRBV18 and TRBJ2-2; D is unresolved. The V gene lost 3 bases and the J gene lost 1 base, with 12 bases spanning the gap. CDR1 and CDR2 (germline): KGHSH, LQKENI. CDR3 length equals 16 residues. CDR3 in amino acids: CASSPMTPENTGELFF. CDR3 nucleotides: TGTGCCAGCTCACCTATGACACCCGAGAACACCGGGGAGCTGTTTTTT.

The chain links TRBV7-9 to TRBJ1-1; D ambiguous. The CDR3 has 13 amino acids. Trimming took off 4 bases at V and 2 bases at J, with 8 bases between the two ends. Germline V gives CDR1 SEHNR, CDR2 FQNEAQ (reference sequence). In DNA, the CDR3 is TGTGCCAGCAGCTCCGAGATAAACACTGAAGCTTTCTTT. Its translation is CASSSEINTEAFF.

The chain links TRBV4-3 to TRBJ1-1, with 9 bases identical to TRBD1. Losses at the gene ends were 0 bases for V and 13 bases for J; bases not matched to a gene: 6. This CDR3 spans 13 amino acids. Germline V CDR1 and CDR2: LGHNA, YSLEER. CDR3 sequence (DNA): TGCGCCAGCAGCCAAGATCGGACAGGGGCCGGTTTCTTT. Amino acids: CASSQDRTGAGFF.

The chain combines TRBV23-1 with TRBJ2-7, with TRBD2 identical over 16 bases. TRBV23-1 is an open reading frame, and its role is uncertain. The CDR3 totals 19 residues. The J segment lost 0 bases and the V segment lost 0 bases, leaving 5 bases of the junction unmatched. CDR3 nucleotides: TGCGCCAGCAGTCAATCGGGACTAGCGGGAGGGCCCTACTCCTACGAGCAGTACTTC. It translates to CASSQSGLAGGPYSYEQYF.

CDR3 sequence reads: CSGGGIMKDTQYF. CDR3 in DNA: TGCAGCGGGGGGGGTATTATGAAAGATACGCAGTATTTT. The J gene is TRBJ2-3, the V gene TRBV29-1; TRBD2 matches 7 bases. CDR1 SQVTM and CDR2 ANQGSEA come from the germline V gene. The CDR3 sequence is 13 residues long. Trimming at V came to 7 bases and at J to 5 bases, leaving 9 bases not matched to a gene.

This chain connects TRBV6-1 to TRBJ2-2, with 12 bases fitting TRBD2. Germline trimming cut 3 bases from V and 6 bases from J; bases unmatched to any gene: 8. This CDR3 is 17 amino acids long. The germline V gene encodes CDR1 MNHNS and CDR2 SASEGT. This chain's CDR3 is CASSDGSSGGASGELFF. In DNA form, the CDR3 reads TGTGCCAGCAGTGATGGGTCTAGCGGGGGGGCGTCCGGGGAGCTGTTTTTT.

This clone showed up just once. The chain couples TRBV5-4 to TRBJ2-7, with TRBD2 matching over 8 bases. The ends lost 4 bases at V and 4 bases at J; junction bases unmatched: 10. In germline, CDR1 is SGHNT, CDR2 YYREEE (reference sequence). The CDR3 is made up of 15 amino acids. CDR3 region: CASSLTSGVQYEQYF. Written as DNA, the CDR3 is TGTGCCAGCAGCCTAACTAGCGGAGTTCAATACGAGCAGTACTTC. Based on the CDR3 plus reference TRBV5-4 and TRBJ2-7, the full variable domain is ETGVTQSPTHLIKTRGQQVTLRCSSQSGHNTVSWYQQALGQGPQFIFQYYREEENGRGNFPPRFSGLQFPNYSSELNVNALELDDSALYLCASSLTSGVQYEQYFGPGTRLTVT.

This chain connects TRBV28 to TRBJ2-7; D is possibly TRBD1 (7 bases). With 5 bases removed from V and 3 bases from J, the gap between germline ends came to 17 bases. Germline values: CDR1 MDHEN, CDR2 SYDVKM. The CDR3 is 15 amino acids. The CDR3 DNA sequence: TGTGCCAGCAGTCCCCCTCAGGGGGGATTCTACGAGCAGTACTTC. Translation gives CASSPPQGGFYEQYF. Full variable domain (missing parts from reference TRBV28 and TRBJ2-7): DVKVTQSSRYLVKRTGEKVFLECVQDMDHENMFWYRQDPGLGLRLIYFSYDVKMKEKGDIPEGYSVSREKKERFSLILESASTNQTSMYLCASSPPQGGFYEQYFGPGTRLTVT.

V gene TRBV19 combines with J gene TRBJ1-1, with 7 bases aligning to TRBD1. Trimming cost V 8 bases and J 11 bases; bases outside gene matches: 17. CDR1 and CDR2 from the germline V gene are LNHDA and SQIVND (reference sequence). This CDR3 region has 14 residues. CDR3 sequence: CASALNTGASKAFF. The CDR3 nucleotides are TGTGCCAGTGCCCTAAATACAGGGGCCTCCAAGGCTTTCTTT.

This chain uses TRBV14 with TRBJ2-1, with D maybe TRBD2 (6 bases). The germline gives CDR1 SGHDN, CDR2 FVKESK. The CDR3 sequence is 16 residues long. Deletions cut 0 bases from V and 5 bases from J, with 14 bases between. This CDR3 is CASSQDRGRIHNEQFF. CDR3 nucleotides: TGTGCCAGCAGCCAAGATCGGGGGAGGATTCACAATGAGCAGTTCTTC.

This sequence joins TRBV5-5 and TRBJ2-1, with 12 positions matching TRBD2. From germline, CDR1 is SGHKS and CDR2 YYEKEE (reference sequence). CDR3 size: 17 residues. After removal of 0 bases from V and 8 bases from J, the junction contained 9 bases not matched to a gene. The CDR3 reads CASSLAPLAGGMDEQFF. CDR3 bases: TGTGCCAGCAGCTTGGCTCCCCTAGCGGGGGGGATGGATGAGCAGTTCTTC.

This sequence joins TRBV5-4 and TRBJ1-1, with D unresolved. The CDR3 is 14 amino acids. Germline V lookup: CDR1 SGHNT, CDR2 YYREEE (reference sequence). Trimming took off 1 base at V and 1 base at J, with 8 bases between the two ends. CDR3 region: CASSLLGRNTEAFF. The CDR3 coding sequence is TGTGCCAGCAGCTTGCTTGGGAGGAACACTGAAGCTTTCTTT.

The rearrangement joins TRBV7-8 to TRBJ2-1; 8 bases fit TRBD2. The CDR3 length is 15 residues. CDR1 is SGHVS and CDR2 is FQNEAQ in the germline V gene. The V segment lost 4 bases and the J segment 2 bases; nucleotides outside the gene matches: 4. In DNA, the CDR3 is TGTGCCAGCAGCTACGGGGGGGGGACCTACAATGAGCAGTTCTTC. It specifies CASSYGGGTYNEQFF.